This TCR beta chain was sequenced in a study of T cell changes during pregnancy in multiple sclerosis. Data came from immunoSEQ multiplex PCR; TCRdb stores just in-frame clones and leaves some out. The sample holds tens of thousands of clones, 80% to 95% seen once. CDR3 length equals 14 residues. In germline, CDR1 is SGHTS, CDR2 YDEGEE. Trimming took off 9 bases at V and 0 bases at J, with 14 bases between the two ends. The TCR sequence derives from a female donor with multiple sclerosis, enrolled in a pregnancy study. V usage is TRBV5-8 and J usage is TRBJ2-3; D is unresolved. This sample comprised peripheral blood, obtained before pregnancy. DNA for the CDR3: TGTGCCAACAAAAGGCACGGGAGCACAGATACGCAGTATTTT. Its translation: CANKRHGSTDTQYF. Complete variable domain (other parts from reference TRBV5-8 and TRBJ2-3): EAGVTQSPTHLIKTRGQQATLRCSPISGHTSVYWYQQALGLGLQFLLWYDEGEERNRGNFPPRFSGRQFPNYSSELNVNALELEDSALYLCANKRHGSTDTQYFGPGTRLTVL.